The 5 T cell receptor beta chains below were found in one sample sequenced in a study of blood T cell repertoires in COVID-19 (TCRdb year 2020). The library was produced with the immunoSEQ multiplex PCR assay. TCRdb re-hosts the immuneACCESS table, in-frame sequences only. Its copies lack some clones; in the studies checked, an unresolved V gene accounts for under half of them, and the cause for the rest is not known. This sample is represented by under 80,000 clones; approximately 86% of them were singletons. Around 12% of the sample is in the top ten clones. Sample: peripheral blood. These receptors all stem from a human donor in a cohort sampled during active COVID-19.

This clone is a singleton in its sample. This chain uses TRBV3-1 (or the pseudogene TRBV3-2) with TRBJ1-1; 7 bases align to TRBD1. Germline V gene lookup returns CDR1 LGHDT and CDR2 YNNKEL (reference sequence). V was clipped by 5 bases and J by 7 bases; unmatched bases: 16. The CDR3 has 16 amino acids. CDR3 region: CASSLASGQAAGEAFF. The DNA for the CDR3 is TGTGCCAGCAGCTTAGCTTCCGGACAGGCAGCCGGTGAAGCTTTCTTT.

The chain joins TRBV28 to TRBJ2-7; 9 positions agree with TRBD2. After removal of 2 bases from V and 2 bases from J, the junction contained 7 bases not matched to a gene. This CDR3 spans 16 amino acids. CDR1 and CDR2 from the germline V gene are MDHEN and SYDVKM. This chain's CDR3 is CASSLGSGTSTYEQYF. In DNA form, the CDR3 reads TGTGCCAGCAGTTTAGGGTCCGGGACTAGCACCTACGAGCAGTACTTC.

The chain links TRBV7-2 to TRBJ2-7; 12 nucleotides match TRBD2. This CDR3 has 16 amino acids. Germline lookup yields CDR1 SGHTA and CDR2 FQGNSA. The J segment lost 0 bases and the V segment lost 4 bases, leaving 4 bases of the junction unmatched. The CDR3 DNA follows: TGTGCCAGCAGCTCTCTAGCGGGGGGGGCCTCCTACGAGCAGTACTTC. The encoded protein is CASSSLAGGASYEQYF.

Turning to this clone: The same CDR3 also results from other DNA sequences found in this sample. The chain couples TRBV3-1 (or the pseudogene TRBV3-2) to TRBJ1-2; D perhaps matches TRBD1 (6 bases). Germline values: CDR1 LGHDT, CDR2 YNNKEL (reference sequence). The CDR3 totals 15 residues. V lost 3 bases, J lost 11 bases, and 22 bases lay in between. This CDR3 reads CASSHGWQGRGGYTF. DNA of the CDR3: TGTGCCAGCAGCCACGGGTGGCAGGGGCGAGGCGGTTACACCTTC.

V usage is TRBV6-5 and J usage is TRBJ2-7; D might be TRBD1 (6 bases). The length of the CDR3 is 13 residues. Germline V lookup: CDR1 MNHEY, CDR2 SVGAGI. V was trimmed by 6 bases and J by 5 bases, leaving 14 bases between them. The CDR3 DNA reads as TGTGCCAGCAGGCTTGGACAGTTCAACGAGCAGTACTTC. Translating it yields CASRLGQFNEQYF.